The clone carrying this T cell receptor beta chain was seen more than once but under ten times. Its antigen is currently unknown. Amplification by 5'RACE using constant-segment primers produced TCR alpha and TCR beta cDNA libraries that carried sample barcodes and UMIs. TCRdb itself ran the 5' RACE reads through MiXCR, one entry per CDR3 protein. The sample lists 550,000 to 600,000 distinct CDR3 sequences, about a fifth occurring once. The sample originates from a study of T-cell memory formation after mild COVID-19. Notes on the study in general: CD4+ bias marked clones expanding day 15 to 37, unlike balanced contracting clones. The finding that pre-infection memory included some responding clones suggested that cross-reactive memory joined. Nothing confirmed that second-wave clones peaking on day 37 were specific for SARS-CoV-2.

This CDR3 has 13 residues. Germline V gene sequence: CDR1 MRHNA, CDR2 SNTAGT. The V gene lost 0 bases and the J gene lost 5 bases, with 4 bases spanning the gap. The clonotype comes from an adult woman who had mild COVID-19 (a few samples of this study predate the infection). Cell type and time point are not known. Sequencing used PBMCs or a T cell subset sorted from them (not recorded which). The V and J genes are TRBV6-4 and TRBJ2-2, with unresolved D. Here the CDR3 reads CASSDSATGELFF. The CDR3 DNA is TGTGCCAGCAGTGACTCGGCTACCGGGGAGCTGTTTTTT.